This T cell receptor (beta chain) was recorded in a study of T-cell memory formation after mild COVID-19 (dated by TCRdb to 2020 to 2022). Regarding the complete study: Most TCR sequence clusters were specific to one of the two donors. T-cell clones expanding and contracting after mild COVID-19 in two donors were tracked by longitudinal TCRalpha and TCRbeta repertoire sequencing. The cohort comprised two young, previously healthy adult volunteers, one female and one male.

PBMCs were isolated by Ficoll-Paque density gradient centrifugation. This clonotype was seen only a few times. Its antigen has not been determined. Base qualities are missing; no much larger clone stands one base away. The sequencing machine was an Illumina NovaSeq 6000. Using 5'RACE with constant-segment primers, TCRalpha and TCRbeta cDNA libraries were constructed, with sample barcodes and unique molecular identifiers added in the process. RNA was extracted from every sample with Trizol reagent. Library amplification was performed in two PCR steps, and a second sample barcode and Illumina TruSeq adapters were introduced in the second step. Sequencing of the libraries was done on an Illumina NovaSeq, producing 2 x 150 bp paired-end reads. Per the original workflow: The reads were demultiplexed and collapsed into UMI-guided consensus sequences using migec v1.2.7. Using mixcr v2.1.11, UMI consensuses were aligned to TRA and TRB V and J templates and then assembled into clonotypes. Clonotypes were classified as expanded or contracted when called significant by both edgeR and NoisET, with noise models trained on biological replicates. For edgeR calls, the cutoffs were a false discovery rate-adjusted p below 0.01 and a log2 fold-change threshold of 1. PCA with hierarchical clustering of max-normalized trajectories of the 1000 most abundant clonotypes was used as exploratory dynamics analysis. The CD4 or CD8 phenotype of responding clones was assigned using the separately sequenced CD4+ and CD8+ repertoires. The raw public data were reprocessed by TCRdb itself: fastp quality trimming at Q25, MiXCR clonotype calling, in-frame beta chains only. Every entry covers one CDR3 protein and lists the most common genes and DNA from its rows. V and J calls and clone size were set by TCRdb, not the authors. For this sample there are a few hundred thousand distinct CDR3 sequences; around 25% appear just once. The biggest ten clones account for 11% of the sample.

What the research found in general, with its limitations: Contracting CD4+ clones were found mainly in CM and EM memory subsets, while CD8+ clones were enriched in EMRA. SARS-CoV-2 specificity of the second-wave clones peaking on day 37 was not confirmed. Only a couple of mild cases were covered in the study, and larger cohorts including severe cases with pre-infection samples were considered necessary. Balanced CD4/CD8 phenotypes were observed for clones contracting from day 15 to 85, whereas a bias towards CD4+ was observed for a second wave of clones expanding from day 15 to 37. Some responding clones were detected in pre-infection memory, which suggested that pre-existing cross-reactive memory T cells had joined the SARS-CoV-2 response.

Spanning cysteine to phenylalanine, the CDR3 consists of 14 amino acids. Only the CDR3 DNA is retained, 42 bases long and in frame from the first base. The germline V gene encodes CDR1 SEHNR and CDR2 FQNEAQ (reference sequence). V loses 6 bases of germline sequence and J loses 2 bases, and the interval between the two ends is 12 bases. The specimen sequenced was PBMCs or a T cell subset sorted from them (not recorded which). Recombination linked TRBV7-9 to TRBJ2-3, with no reliable assignment of the D segment. This clonotype originated in an adult woman who had mild COVID-19 (a few samples of this study predate the infection). The sample titles of this study are shuffled in the database, so cell type and time point are left out; the donor was told from shared clones. The DNA sequence is given as TGTGCCAGCAGTCGCGCAGGTTACACAGATACGCAGTATTTT. Translation gives CASSRAGYTDTQYF.